The T cell receptor beta chain under discussion was sequenced for a study of PD-1 blockade in mismatch repair-deficient tumors. The CDR3 consists of 13 residues. V was cut by 10 bases and J by 5 bases, with 17 bases left in between. CDR1 and CDR2 (germline): MNHNY, SVGAGI (reference sequence). Worth noting for this clone: Its specificity is unknown.

Mismatch repair deficiency was confirmed in all patients, by PCR or immunohistochemistry. TCRs were sequenced from a few patients responding to pembrolizumab. General observations from the study: After pembrolizumab, tumor-resident clones rose rapidly, then generally contracted before radiologic responses.

This table comes from immunoSEQ multiplex PCR, and its TCRdb copy is limited to in-frame clones, with some not included. Among around 62,000 clones listed, 70% to 85% were seen once. This material consisted of peripheral blood, taken 2 weeks after starting pembrolizumab. This chain links TRBV6-6 with TRBJ1-2; maybe TRBD1 (6 bases). The source of this sequence is an adult with mismatch repair-deficient cancer. The CDR3 here is CATSDSSPYGYTF. CDR3 nucleotides: TGTGCCACCTCGGACAGTAGCCCTTATGGCTACACCTTC.